These 7 T cell receptor beta chains were sequenced from one sample in a study of blood T cell repertoires in COVID-19. Using immunoSEQ multiplex PCR, the repertoire was profiled, and TCRdb retains in-frame clones only, with some absent. Seen here are about 70,000 clones, roughly four fifths observed once, and the top ten hold under 7.5%. Sequencing used peripheral blood. The receptors originated from a man aged 25-45 years with COVID-19, enrolled during active disease.

A few counts support this clone. V and J are TRBV6-5 and TRBJ2-7, with D maybe TRBD1 (5 bases). The V gene lost 8 bases and the J gene lost 1 base, with 12 bases spanning the gap. The length of the CDR3 is 13 residues. CDR1 MNHEY and CDR2 SVGAGI come from the germline V gene. Here the CDR3 reads CASDRQRSYEQYF. The CDR3 region has the DNA TGTGCCAGCGATCGACAGAGGTCCTACGAGCAGTACTTC.

The J gene is TRBJ2-1, the V gene TRBV7-9; D is perhaps TRBD1 (5 bases). This CDR3 has 14 residues. The V gene lost 1 base and the J gene lost 7 bases, with 11 bases spanning the gap. Germline CDR1 reads SEHNR; CDR2 reads FQNEAQ (reference sequence). CDR3 sequence (DNA): TGTGCCAGCAGCTTAGTGCAGGGAAGAAATGAGCAGTTCTTC. Translated: CASSLVQGRNEQFF.

About this clone itself: At one end the junction does not follow the germline gene, possibly because of a read error. The chain employs TRBV28 and TRBJ1-5; D remains ambiguous. The CDR3 sequence is 11 residues long. CDR1 and CDR2 from the germline V gene are MDHEN and SYDVKM. The CDR3 nucleotides are TGTGCCAGCAGGGGCAAACAGCCCCAGCATTTT. Protein sequence: CASRGKQPQHF.

J is TRBJ1-1 and V is TRBV19; 10 bases map to TRBD1. This CDR3 has 16 residues. The V gene's germline CDR1 is LNHDA and CDR2 SQIVND (reference sequence). J was trimmed by 2 bases and V by 6 bases; bases with no gene match: 9. CDR3 coding DNA: TGTGCCAGTAGCAGGCGACAGGGGGCAGGAAACACTGAAGCTTTCTTT. Translated: CASSRRQGAGNTEAFF.

This clone is a singleton in its sample. The chain couples TRBV20-1 to TRBJ2-7; a possible D gene is TRBD1 (5 bases). The CDR3 sequence is 11 residues long. Germline assignment: CDR1 DFQATT and CDR2 SNEGSKA (reference sequence). V was shortened by 2 bases and J by 3 bases, with 5 bases between the two germline ends. CDR3 bases: TGCAGTGCTAGAACAGGCTACGAGCAGTACTTC. Translation: CSARTGYEQYF.

This rearrangement joins TRBV27 to TRBJ2-2; tentative D call: TRBD2 (5 bases). Trimming took 5 bases from V and 5 from J, leaving 15 bases between them. The CDR3 is 15 amino acids. Germline assignment: CDR1 MNHEY and CDR2 SMNVEV (reference sequence). CDR3 loop: CASSPIGVGTGELFF. Written as DNA, the CDR3 is TGTGCCAGCAGTCCAATCGGGGTGGGGACCGGGGAGCTGTTTTTT.

This clone was detected a few times. In the same sample, other DNA sequences code for this CDR3. This rearrangement joins TRBV6-1 to TRBJ1-2, with D possibly being TRBD1 (5 bases). V lost 1 base, J lost 4 bases, and 10 bases lay in between. This CDR3 has 14 amino acids. Germline values: CDR1 MNHNS, CDR2 SASEGT. The CDR3 is CASSEDLTVYGYTF. CDR3 in DNA: TGTGCCAGCAGTGAAGATTTGACAGTCTATGGCTACACCTTC.